The 8 T cell receptor beta chains below all came from one sample that was sequenced in a study of PD-1 blockade in mismatch repair-deficient tumors. Assay used: immunoSEQ multiplex PCR; TCRdb lists only in-frame clones, some missing. The sample includes some 130,000 clones, 88% of them seen just once. Sample: peripheral blood, taken 70 to 73 weeks after starting pembrolizumab. The origin of the receptors is an adult with mismatch repair-deficient cancer.

The CDR3 sequence: CASSAPGQGYEQYF. CDR3 coding DNA: TGTGCCAGCAGCGCACCGGGACAGGGGTACGAGCAGTACTTC. The rearrangement uses TRBV2 and TRBJ2-7, with 10 nucleotides matching TRBD1. CDR3 size: 14 residues. CDR1 and CDR2 from the germline V gene are SNHLY and FYNNEI. V lost 6 bases and J lost 4; bases outside the gene matches: 6.

The rearrangement links TRBV2 to TRBJ2-3, with 10 bases matching TRBD2. CDR1 is SNHLY, CDR2 FYNNEI, per germline. V was pared by 5 bases and J by 6 bases, with 11 bases of the junction left unmatched. The CDR3 is 16 residues long. The CDR3 is CASSLLAGRMEDTQYF. The DNA for the CDR3 is TGTGCCAGCAGTTTACTAGCGGGACGGATGGAGGATACGCAGTATTTT.

The rearrangement joins TRBV5-1 to TRBJ1-1, with D hard to call. Between the trimmed V and J ends, which lost 3 bases and 1 base, there was a span of 19 bases. The CDR3 extends over 17 amino acids. The germline V gene has CDR1 SGHRS and CDR2 YFSETQ. The CDR3 DNA follows: TGCGCCAGCAGCTCTACCCCCGGACGGATTTCGAACACTGAAGCTTTCTTT. The encoded protein is CASSSTPGRISNTEAFF.

This clone was counted between two and nine times. The chain joins TRBV25-1 to TRBJ1-2; possibly TRBD1 for D (6 bases). The CDR3 covers 14 residues. Deletions cut 3 bases from V and 3 bases from J, with 11 bases between. Germline lookup yields CDR1 MGHDK and CDR2 SYGVNS. The CDR3 here is CASSDATGDYGYTF. For the CDR3, the DNA is TGTGCCAGCAGTGACGCGACAGGCGACTATGGCTACACCTTC.

This clone was recorded only once. The chain employs TRBV7-9 and TRBJ2-3; 16 bases line up with TRBD2. This CDR3 region has 19 residues. In germline, CDR1 is SEHNR, CDR2 FQNEAQ (reference sequence). V was pared by 5 bases and J by 2 bases, with 10 bases of the junction left unmatched. In nucleotides, the CDR3 is TGTGCCAGCAGCCCCGGGACTAGCGGGAGGGCCGGATCCACAGATACGCAGTATTTT. Protein: CASSPGTSGRAGSTDTQYF.

V usage is TRBV13 and J usage is TRBJ2-7; D call uncertain. The ends were cut back, 5 bases at V and 4 bases at J, with 9 bases in the middle. The length of the CDR3 is 12 residues. Germline values: CDR1 PRHDT, CDR2 FYEKMQ (reference sequence). CDR3 DNA sequence: TGTGCCAGCAGCGTTGGATATTACGAGCAGTACTTC. Translated, it gives CASSVGYYEQYF. Together with reference TRBV13 and TRBJ2-7, the CDR3 gives the full variable domain: AAGVIQSPRHLIKEKRETATLKCYPIPRHDTVYWYQQGPGQDPQFLISFYEKMQSDKGSIPDRFSAQQFSDYHSELNMSSLELGDSALYFCASSVGYYEQYFGPGTRLTVT.

The chain is built from TRBV28 and TRBJ2-1; D not resolved. Germline V CDR1 and CDR2: MDHEN, SYDVKM. The CDR3 spans 11 residues. Trimming took off 3 bases at V and 5 bases at J, with 2 bases between the two ends. The CDR3 region has the DNA TGTGCCAGCAGTTTTCACAATGAGCAGTTCTTC. As protein: CASSFHNEQFF.

The rearrangement joins TRBV27 to TRBJ2-7, with D possibly matching TRBD2 (7 bases). The V and J ends lost 5 bases and 0 bases respectively, with 14 bases between them. The CDR3 is 15 residues long. CDR1 is MNHEY and CDR2 is SMNVEV in the germline V gene (reference sequence). CDR3 bases: TGTGCCAGCAGTGATGGGGGGGCCAACTCCTACGAGCAGTACTTC. This codes for CASSDGGANSYEQYF.